This is a list of T cell receptor beta chains from one sample in a study of cytomegalovirus exposure and HLA in healthy donors. Generated by immunoSEQ multiplex PCR, the TCRdb table keeps only in-frame clones and is missing some. The sample records about 130,000 clones, 74% being singletons. Sequenced: PBMCs. These receptors were taken from a woman between 50 and 59 years old in good health and CMV-seropositive. The CDR3 runs from the conserved cysteine through the conserved F or W.

j_call	v_call	cdr3_aa
TRBJ2-3	TRBV10-1	CASSSSGGAADTQYF
TRBJ2-5	TRBV10-3	CAISEPFGRGQETQYF
TRBJ1-3	TRBV5-4	CASSSQTGLSTGNTIYF
TRBJ1-1	TRBV18	CASSLRDRGFGYTEAFF
TRBJ2-3	TRBV4-1	CASSQGPPGASTDTQYF
TRBJ1-5	TRBV19	CASSIGRVDQPQHF
TRBJ1-1	TRBV13	CASSLSGDLRTEAFF
TRBJ2-2	TRBV6-5	CASGRAGELFF
TRBJ1-2	TRBV5-1	CASSFDQTYYGYTF
TRBJ2-6	TRBV2	CASSGAYSGANVLTF
TRBJ1-1	TRBV7-9	CASSPTGAPLEAFF
TRBJ1-1	TRBV2	CASRGTGVPEAFF
TRBJ2-3	TRBV29-1	CSVALLPQSTDTQYF
TRBJ2-1	TRBV4-1	CASSQSPGAPSSYNEQFF
TRBJ1-1	TRBV30	CAWSTWGGQATEAFF
TRBJ2-7	TRBV5-5	CASSRGTTYEQYF
TRBJ1-3	TRBV7-6	CASSSGTGMSGNTIYF
TRBJ2-7	TRBV18	CASSPIDRVDEQYF
TRBJ2-5	TRBV18	CASSTKETQYF
TRBJ1-5	TRBV6-4	CASSPEKDQPQHF
TRBJ2-5	TRBV30	CAWKRETQYF
TRBJ1-2	TRBV7-6	CASSTGTSSNGYTF
TRBJ2-3	TRBV30	CAWRSPGTDTQYF
TRBJ1-2	TRBV5-1	CASSLEHAGGYTF
TRBJ1-1	TRBV30	CAWGARTEAFF
TRBJ2-2	TRBV9	CASSVVPTGTTGELFF
TRBJ2-1	TRBV6-1	CGLRRNEQFF
TRBJ2-3	TRBV29-1	CSVVGGGATDTQYF
TRBJ2-1	TRBV7-2	CASSLQASGGPSYNEQFF
TRBJ1-4	TRBV6-5	CASSAGRANEKLFF
TRBJ1-3	TRBV18	CASSPLPGGLSGNTIYF
TRBJ2-7	TRBV5-1	CASSQGLAGVSYEQYF
TRBJ2-7	TRBV23-1	CASSGWSEQYF
TRBJ2-3	TRBV6-1	CASSLFTGGADTQYF
TRBJ2-7	TRBV5-1	CASSLRAGGNDEQYF
TRBJ2-5	TRBV25-1	CASRKTGGIETQYF
TRBJ2-1	TRBV11-3	CASSSGNEQFF
TRBJ2-7	TRBV10-2	CASRDPGQAFYEQYF
TRBJ2-7	TRBV29-1	CSVLAGTGGAQQYF
TRBJ2-2	TRBV14	CASSHRPNTGELFF
TRBJ1-2	TRBV30	CAWSSRGNYGYTF
TRBJ2-5	TRBV2	CASRGQLQETQYF
TRBJ1-3	TRBV19	CASSLSTGFGNTIYF
TRBJ2-7	TRBV6-5	CASSSGTGVNHEQYF